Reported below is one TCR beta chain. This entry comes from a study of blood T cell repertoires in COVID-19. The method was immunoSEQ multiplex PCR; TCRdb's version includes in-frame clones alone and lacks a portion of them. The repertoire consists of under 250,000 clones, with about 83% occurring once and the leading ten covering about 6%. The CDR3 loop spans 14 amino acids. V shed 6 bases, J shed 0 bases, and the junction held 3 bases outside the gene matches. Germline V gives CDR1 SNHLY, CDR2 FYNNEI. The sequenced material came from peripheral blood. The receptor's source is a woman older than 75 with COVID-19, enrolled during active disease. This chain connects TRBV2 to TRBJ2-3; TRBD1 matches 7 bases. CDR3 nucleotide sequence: TGTGCCAGCAGCGGACAGGTTAGCACAGATACGCAGTATTTT. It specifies CASSGQVSTDTQYF.